This TCR beta chain came from a study of blood T cells in healthy people across ages. Study information: Template-switching capture recovered about one barcoded beta molecule per two T cells.

Study observations and caveats: Measured against age, TCR beta diversity per million T cells decreased in a roughly linear manner.

This clonotype was recorded a few times. The antigen is undetermined. Trimming pared 1 base from V and 8 bases from J, leaving 15 bases between. The CDR3 is made up of 14 amino acids. Germline CDR1 reads SGDLS; CDR2 reads YYNGEE. The authors ran a second PCR of 7 to 11 cycles using a sample-barcoded 5' primer and a J-beta primer mix. Via MiXCR, TCRdb re-called the 5' RACE reads, giving one row per CDR3 protein. The data show 1.8 million or so distinct CDR3 sequences, with 30% to 40% seen just once and approximately 22% held by the top ten. Sequencing used blood. This TCR was sampled from a human donor in good health. V usage is TRBV9 and J usage is TRBJ1-2, with a tentative D call TRBD1 (5 bases). The CDR3 DNA reads TGTGCCAGCAGCGTACGCCCAGGGCAGCACGGCTACACCTTC. The encoded protein is CASSVRPGQHGYTF.